These 24 T cell receptor beta chains originate from one sample sequenced in a study of T-cell memory formation after mild COVID-19. In TCRdb, the 5' RACE reads were re-called with MiXCR into one record per CDR3 protein. The sample yields about 390,000 distinct CDR3 sequences, under 25% seen once. Sequenced sample: PBMCs or a T cell subset sorted from them (not recorded which). The receptors here all came from an adult woman who had mild COVID-19 (a few samples of this study predate the infection). Cell type and time point are not known.

J is TRBJ2-4 and V is TRBV29-1, with 8 bases lining up with TRBD1. V was clipped by 5 bases and J by 8 bases; unmatched bases: 8. The CDR3 consists of 13 residues. Germline CDR1 reads SQVTM; CDR2 reads ANQGSEA. CDR3 sequence: CSVLGQGEDIQYF. Here the CDR3 DNA reads TGCAGCGTTCTCGGACAGGGAGAAGACATTCAGTACTTC.

The chain uses TRBV19 and TRBJ2-3; 16 bases map to TRBD2. The CDR3 is 17 amino acids. Germline V gene sequence: CDR1 LNHDA, CDR2 SQIVND (reference sequence). Trimming took 5 bases from V and 3 from J; bases not matched to a gene: 5. The CDR3 here is CASSAGLAGGQTDTQYF. The CDR3 DNA sequence: TGTGCCAGTAGTGCGGGACTAGCGGGGGGGCAGACAGATACGCAGTATTTT.

This clonotype was counted between two and nine times. The chain carries TRBV5-6 and TRBJ2-5; D is uncertain. The CDR3 is made up of 12 amino acids. CDR1 is SGHDT, CDR2 YYEEEE, per germline. Trimming pared 4 bases from V and 9 bases from J, leaving 13 bases between. CDR3 nucleotides: TGTGCCAGCAGCCTGGACCTAGGATCCCAGTACTTC. Translated, it gives CASSLDLGSQYF.

The chain carries TRBV9 and TRBJ1-1; perhaps TRBD1 as D (5 bases). Per the germline V gene, CDR1 is SGDLS and CDR2 is YYNGEE. Between the trimmed V and J ends, which lost 2 bases and 11 bases, there was a span of 13 bases. The CDR3 contains 12 residues. The CDR3 protein is CASSVLGGRAFF. CDR3 nucleotides: TGTGCCAGCAGCGTCCTGGGGGGTAGGGCTTTCTTT.

The V gene is TRBV18, the J gene TRBJ1-1; tentatively, D is TRBD1 (5 bases). CDR3 length equals 15 residues. The V gene's germline CDR1 is KGHSH and CDR2 LQKENI. Trimming took 4 bases from V and 1 from J, leaving 13 bases between them. In DNA form, the CDR3 reads TGTGCCAGCTCACTATCGACAGTCCCGAACACTGAAGCTTTCTTT. This sequence encodes CASSLSTVPNTEAFF. The full variable domain, with the rest looked up from reference TRBV18 and TRBJ1-1, is NAGVMQNPRHLVRRRGQEARLRCSPMKGHSHVYWYRQLPEEGLKFMVYLQKENIIDESGMPKERFSAEFPKEGPSILRIQQVVRGDSAAYFCASSLSTVPNTEAFFGQGTRLTVV.

The rearrangement joins TRBV6-6 to TRBJ1-6; tentative D call: TRBD1 (6 bases). The CDR3 runs to 17 residues. Germline assignment: CDR1 MNHNY and CDR2 SVGAGI (reference sequence). The V end lost 5 bases, the J end lost 5 bases, and 19 bases lay between the germline ends. CDR3 amino acids: CASSQGQTVPNNSPLHF. The DNA for the CDR3 is TGTGCCAGCAGTCAAGGACAGACAGTCCCTAATAATTCACCCCTCCACTTT.

This chain's CDR3 is CASIGHTYEQYF. For the CDR3, the DNA is TGTGCCAGCATCGGTCACACCTACGAGCAGTACTTC. The rearrangement joins TRBV6-5 to TRBJ2-7; D not certain. The CDR3 has 12 residues. Germline values: CDR1 MNHEY, CDR2 SVGAGI. V dropped 7 bases and J dropped 2 bases, with 9 bases sitting between them.

This clonotype was found a few times. V is TRBV6-5 and J is TRBJ1-1; 7 bases map to TRBD1. Losses at the gene ends were 4 bases for V and 4 bases for J; bases not matched to a gene: 6. Germline V gene lookup returns CDR1 MNHEY and CDR2 SVGAGI. The CDR3 is 14 amino acids. In DNA, the CDR3 is TGTGCCAGCAGTTTATCACAGGGGAGCACTGAAGCTTTCTTT. It yields the protein CASSLSQGSTEAFF.

This clonotype has ten or more counts. This chain uses TRBV4-1 with TRBJ2-1, with TRBD2 identical over 12 bases. The junction had 10 bases not matched to a gene; V was cut back by 4 bases and J by 9 bases. Germline-derived CDR1 and CDR2 are MGHRA and YSYEKL. The CDR3 loop spans 16 amino acids. The CDR3 DNA reads TGCGCCAGCAGCCTCTCCTCTAGCGGGGGGGCCGCTGAGCAGTTCTTC. It translates to CASSLSSSGGAAEQFF.

The count of this clonotype is one. One end of the junction is discordant with germline, which a read error may explain. The chain has TRBV3-1 and TRBJ2-5, with 7 bases lining up with TRBD2. This CDR3 comprises 14 residues. Germline CDR1 LGHDT, CDR2 YNNKEL (reference sequence). The CDR3 here is CASGQDLAEETQYF. For the CDR3, the DNA is TGTGCCAGCGGCCAAGATCTAGCGGAGGAGACCCAGTACTTC.

The J gene is TRBJ2-7, the V gene TRBV6-1; D not resolved. Germline V gives CDR1 MNHNS, CDR2 SASEGT. The CDR3 sequence is 12 residues long. The ends were cut back, 7 bases at V and 3 bases at J, with 10 bases in the middle. This chain's CDR3 is CASTERYYEQYF. For the CDR3, the DNA is TGTGCCAGCACAGAGAGGTACTACGAGCAGTACTTC.

The chain has TRBV19 and TRBJ2-2; 11 positions match TRBD1. Germline trimming cut 7 bases from V and 5 bases from J; bases unmatched to any gene: 12. The CDR3 is 17 residues long. CDR1 is LNHDA and CDR2 is SQIVND in the germline V gene (reference sequence). The CDR3 region is CASTFLGQGVGTGELFF. In DNA, the CDR3 is TGTGCCAGTACTTTCCTGGGACAGGGGGTCGGTACCGGGGAGCTGTTTTTT.

This chain connects TRBV4-2 to TRBJ2-2; 7 positions agree with TRBD2. V shed 9 bases, J shed 1 base, and the junction held 5 bases outside the gene matches. Germline lookup yields CDR1 LGHNA and CDR2 YNFKEQ. This CDR3 contains 14 residues. CDR3 nucleotides: TGTGCCAGTAAACTAGCGAAGAACACCGGGGAGCTGTTTTTT. It yields the protein CASKLAKNTGELFF.

The chain uses TRBV4-3 and TRBJ2-1, with 7 bases lining up with TRBD2. V lost 2 bases to trimming and J lost 9 bases; unmatched junction nucleotides: 7. CDR1 and CDR2 from the germline V gene are LGHNA and YSLEER. This CDR3 comprises 14 residues. The CDR3 coding sequence is TGCGCCAGCAGCCAATTGGCGGGAGCGGGTGAGCAGTTCTTC. Residues: CASSQLAGAGEQFF.

This clonotype has just a few counts. V is TRBV4-2 and J is TRBJ2-2, with 7 nucleotides matching TRBD2. The V segment lost 5 bases and the J segment 7 bases; nucleotides outside the gene matches: 16. This CDR3 is 17 amino acids long. CDR1 is LGHNA, CDR2 YNFKEQ, per germline. In nucleotides, the CDR3 is TGTGCCAGCAGCTCCCGACTGGGCGGGAGTGTTAACGGGGAGCTGTTTTTT. Its translation is CASSSRLGGSVNGELFF.

This clonotype was picked up a small number of times. The chain links TRBV10-3 to TRBJ1-1, with 8 bases matching TRBD1. This CDR3 region has 19 residues. Germline assignment: CDR1 ENHRY and CDR2 SYGVKD. The J segment lost 2 bases and the V segment lost 6 bases, leaving 20 bases of the junction unmatched. The CDR3 is CAIRALSADRGSQNTEAFF. The DNA for the CDR3 is TGTGCCATCAGGGCCCTTTCTGCAGACAGGGGCTCCCAAAACACTGAAGCTTTCTTT.

Ten or more counts support this clonotype. J is TRBJ2-5 and V is TRBV5-4; D is unresolved. This CDR3 has 12 amino acids. Trimming took off 0 bases at V and 5 bases at J, with 5 bases between the two ends. Germline CDR1 reads SGHNT; CDR2 reads YYREEE (reference sequence). CDR3 protein: CASSLGLETQYF. CDR3 bases: TGTGCCAGCAGCTTGGGCCTCGAGACCCAGTACTTC.

This chain uses TRBV4-2 with TRBJ2-3; 16 bases agree with TRBD2. Germline V gene lookup returns CDR1 LGHNA and CDR2 YNFKEQ. V trimming: 3 bases; J trimming: 0 bases; junction bases outside the gene matches: 3. The CDR3 is 18 residues long. The CDR3 DNA sequence: TGTGCCAGCAGCCAGGGACTAGCGGGAGGGCCAAGCACAGATACGCAGTATTTT. This codes for CASSQGLAGGPSTDTQYF.

This clonotype was observed a few times. This sequence joins TRBV18 and TRBJ1-1; 8 nucleotides line up with TRBD1. The V segment lost 7 bases and the J segment 1 base; nucleotides outside the gene matches: 5. Per germline, CDR1 KGHSH and CDR2 LQKENI. The CDR3 length is 14 residues. CDR3 in DNA: TGTGCCAGCTGTCCCGGGACAGGGAACACTGAAGCTTTCTTT. This codes for CASCPGTGNTEAFF.

The rearrangement links TRBV7-2 to TRBJ1-4; D call uncertain. Looked up from germline, CDR1 is SGHTA and CDR2 is FQGNSA. This CDR3 has 15 amino acids. Between the trimmed V and J ends, which lost 5 bases and 3 bases, there was a span of 13 bases. CDR3 sequence (DNA): TGTGCCAGCAGCCCCGGGGTTGTGGCTAATGAAAAACTGTTTTTT. Translation gives CASSPGVVANEKLFF.

The chain is built from TRBV20-1 and TRBJ1-6, with 10 positions matching TRBD1. V trimming: 5 bases; J trimming: 10 bases; junction bases outside the gene matches: 8. CDR1 and CDR2 (germline): DFQATT, SNEGSKA (reference sequence). This CDR3 has 14 residues. Here the CDR3 DNA reads TGCAGTGCTTCCACCGGGACAGGGGACTCACCCCTCCACTTT. Residues: CSASTGTGDSPLHF.

At least ten counts were recorded for this clonotype. This chain uses TRBV12-3 or TRBV12-4 with TRBJ1-6, with TRBD1 matching 7 bases. This CDR3 has 14 residues. The V segment lost 6 bases and the J segment 7 bases; nucleotides outside the gene matches: 6. Here the CDR3 DNA reads TGTGCCAGCAGCCAGGGACAGAGGAATTCACCCCTCCACTTT. It yields the protein CASSQGQRNSPLHF.

The sample holds a few counts of this clonotype. DNA for the CDR3: TGTGCCAGCAGCCCGGAGGCAAACACAGATACGCAGTATTTT. Translation: CASSPEANTDTQYF. The chain is built from TRBV7-6 and TRBJ2-3; D may be TRBD2 (5 bases). V was cut by 5 bases and J by 2 bases, with 11 bases left in between. The germline CDR1 and CDR2 sequences are SGHVS and FNYEAQ. The CDR3 contains 14 residues. The full variable domain, its missing parts supplied by reference TRBV7-6 and TRBJ2-3, is GAGVSQSPRYKVTKRGQDVALRCDPISGHVSLYWYRQALGQGPEFLTYFNYEAQQDKSGLPNDRFSAERPEGSISTLTIQRTEQRDSAMYRCASSPEANTDTQYFGPGTRLTVL.

This clonotype was detected only a few times. V and J are TRBV24-1 and TRBJ1-5, with a weak D call TRBD1 (5 bases). The germline V gene has CDR1 KGHDR and CDR2 SFDVKD. The CDR3 is 15 amino acids. Trimming pared 2 bases from V and 6 bases from J, leaving 13 bases between. CDR3 bases: TGTGCCACCAGTGATTCGAGCAGGGTTGGTCAGCCCCAGCATTTT. Amino acid sequence: CATSDSSRVGQPQHF.